A single sample is the source of the 5 T cell receptor beta chains below, sequenced in a study of T-cell reconstitution after alpha-beta-depleted transplantation in children. It was with unique molecular identifiers that the TCRbeta library was prepared. TCRdb ran MiXCR on the PCR reads and lists one entry per CDR3 protein. The table records 300,000 or so distinct CDR3 sequences, approximately 23% of them present only once. The sample here was PBMCs, mostly from graft donor cells, taken 180 days after TCRalphabeta/CD19-depleted stem cell transplant. The receptor source for this set is a male patient under 18 who had a stem cell transplant for acute lymphoblastic leukemia, so the T cells may come from the graft donor.

The V gene is TRBV6-5, the J gene TRBJ2-5, with 10 bases aligning to TRBD1. The J segment lost 5 bases and the V segment lost 2 bases, leaving 2 bases of the junction unmatched. In germline, CDR1 is MNHEY, CDR2 SVGAGI. The CDR3 runs to 14 residues. In DNA, the CDR3 is TGTGCCAGCAGTTACGACAGGGGGCGGGAGACCCAGTACTTC. It codes for CASSYDRGRETQYF.

The rearrangement uses TRBV7-9 and TRBJ2-1; 8 bases agree with TRBD2. V dropped 5 bases and J dropped 1; count of bases not matched to a gene: 10. CDR1 and CDR2 (germline): SEHNR, FQNEAQ (reference sequence). This CDR3 is 17 amino acids long. The DNA for the CDR3 is TGTGCCAGCAGCCCTACCCTCCGCGGGAGGTCCTACAATGAGCAGTTCTTC. Translation gives CASSPTLRGRSYNEQFF. Variable domain in full (rest from reference TRBV7-9 and TRBJ2-1): DTGVSQNPRHKITKRGQNVTFRCDPISEHNRLYWYRQTLGQGPEFLTYFQNEAQLEKSRLLSDRFSAERPKGSFSTLEIQRTEQGDSAMYLCASSPTLRGRSYNEQFFGPGTRLTVL.

In this sample, this clonotype turned up a few times. The chain uses TRBV15 and TRBJ2-1, with D tentatively TRBD2 (6 bases). Germline CDR1 is LNHNV and CDR2 is YYDKDF (reference sequence). Trimming took off 0 bases at V and 2 bases at J, with 11 bases between the two ends. The CDR3 has 16 amino acids. For the CDR3, the DNA is TGTGCCACCAGCAGAGAGGGGCTAGCGACCTACAATGAGCAGTTCTTC. As protein: CATSREGLATYNEQFF. Filled out from reference TRBV15 and TRBJ2-1, the complete variable domain reads DAMVIQNPRYQVTQFGKPVTLSCSQTLNHNVMYWYQQKSSQAPKLLFHYYDKDFNNEADTPDNFQSRRPNTSFCFLDIRSPGLGDTAMYLCATSREGLATYNEQFFGPGTRLTVL.

V gene TRBV27 combines with J gene TRBJ1-5; D is undetermined. Germline CDR1 reads MNHEY; CDR2 reads SMNVEV (reference sequence). Trimming left V 0 bases short and J 1 base short, with 4 bases between. CDR3 length equals 14 residues. The CDR3 sequence is CASSLSLSNQPQHF. CDR3 coding DNA: TGTGCCAGCAGTTTATCCCTAAGCAATCAGCCCCAGCATTTT.

This clonotype was observed a few times. The chain uses TRBV18 and TRBJ2-3, with unresolved D. There are 14 residues in the CDR3. The V and J ends lost 0 bases and 3 bases respectively, with 7 bases between them. Per germline, CDR1 KGHSH and CDR2 LQKENI. The CDR3 here is CASSPPVATDTQYF. In nucleotides, the CDR3 is TGTGCCAGCTCACCACCGGTCGCTACAGATACGCAGTATTTT.